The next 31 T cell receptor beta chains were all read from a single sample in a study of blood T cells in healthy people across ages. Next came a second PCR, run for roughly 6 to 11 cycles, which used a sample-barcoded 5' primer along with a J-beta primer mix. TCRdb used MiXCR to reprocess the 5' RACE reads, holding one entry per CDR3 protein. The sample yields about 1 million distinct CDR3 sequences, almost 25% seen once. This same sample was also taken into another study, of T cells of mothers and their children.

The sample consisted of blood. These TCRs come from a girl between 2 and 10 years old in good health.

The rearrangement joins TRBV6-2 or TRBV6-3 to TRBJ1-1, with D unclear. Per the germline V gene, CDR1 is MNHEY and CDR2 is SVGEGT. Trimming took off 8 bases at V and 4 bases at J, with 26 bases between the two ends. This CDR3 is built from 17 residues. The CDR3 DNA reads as TGTGCCAGCGACCGAACCGGTGGAGGAGACACCGGCACTGAAGCTTTCTTT. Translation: CASDRTGGGDTGTEAFF.

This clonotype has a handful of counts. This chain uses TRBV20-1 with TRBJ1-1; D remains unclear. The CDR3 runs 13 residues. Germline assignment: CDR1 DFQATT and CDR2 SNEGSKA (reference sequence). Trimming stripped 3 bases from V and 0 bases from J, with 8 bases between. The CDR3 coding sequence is TGCAGTGCTAGGCGGCTGCTGAACACTGAAGCTTTCTTT. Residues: CSARRLLNTEAFF.

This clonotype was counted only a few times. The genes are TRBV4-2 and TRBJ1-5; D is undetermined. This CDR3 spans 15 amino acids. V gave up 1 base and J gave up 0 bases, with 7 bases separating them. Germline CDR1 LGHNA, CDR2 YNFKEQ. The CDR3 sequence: CASSQGIHSNQPQHF. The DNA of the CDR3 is TGTGCCAGCAGCCAAGGTATCCATAGCAATCAGCCCCAGCATTTT.

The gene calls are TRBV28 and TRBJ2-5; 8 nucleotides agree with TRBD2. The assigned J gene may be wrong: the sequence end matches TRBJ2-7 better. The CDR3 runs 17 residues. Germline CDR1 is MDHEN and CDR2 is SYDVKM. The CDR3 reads CASSRLGSGKKAYEQYF. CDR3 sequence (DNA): TGTGCCAGCAGCCGCCTGGGTAGCGGGAAAAAGGCCTACGAGCAGTACTTC.

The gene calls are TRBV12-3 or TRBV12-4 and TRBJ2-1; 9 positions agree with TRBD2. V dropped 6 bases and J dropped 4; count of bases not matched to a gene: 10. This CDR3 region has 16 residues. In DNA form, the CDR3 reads TGTGCCAGCAGCCTTAGCGGGAGTCGTTTGTACAATGAGCAGTTCTTC. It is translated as CASSLSGSRLYNEQFF.

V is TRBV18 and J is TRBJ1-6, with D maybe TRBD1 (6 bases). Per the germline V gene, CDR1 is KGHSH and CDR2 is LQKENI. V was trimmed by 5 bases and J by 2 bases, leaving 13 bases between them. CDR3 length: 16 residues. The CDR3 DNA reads TGTGCCAGCTCAGCGGAGGGGGACGCCTATAATTCACCCCTCCACTTT. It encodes CASSAEGDAYNSPLHF. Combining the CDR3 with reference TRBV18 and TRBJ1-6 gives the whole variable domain NAGVMQNPRHLVRRRGQEARLRCSPMKGHSHVYWYRQLPEEGLKFMVYLQKENIIDESGMPKERFSAEFPKEGPSILRIQQVVRGDSAAYFCASSAEGDAYNSPLHFGNGTRLTVT.

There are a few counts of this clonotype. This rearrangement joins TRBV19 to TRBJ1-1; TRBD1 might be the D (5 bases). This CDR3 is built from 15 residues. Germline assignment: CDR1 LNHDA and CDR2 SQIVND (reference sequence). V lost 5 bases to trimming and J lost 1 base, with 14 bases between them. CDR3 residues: CASSQRGRGNTEAFF. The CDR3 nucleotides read TGTGCCAGTAGTCAGAGGGGAAGGGGGAACACTGAAGCTTTCTTT.

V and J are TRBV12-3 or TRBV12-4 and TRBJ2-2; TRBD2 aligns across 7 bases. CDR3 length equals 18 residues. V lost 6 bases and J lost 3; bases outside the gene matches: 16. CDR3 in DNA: TGTGCCAGCAGGGGGGGGAGACTCCTGTTCGGCGACACCGGGGAGCTGTTTTTT. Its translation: CASRGGRLLFGDTGELFF.

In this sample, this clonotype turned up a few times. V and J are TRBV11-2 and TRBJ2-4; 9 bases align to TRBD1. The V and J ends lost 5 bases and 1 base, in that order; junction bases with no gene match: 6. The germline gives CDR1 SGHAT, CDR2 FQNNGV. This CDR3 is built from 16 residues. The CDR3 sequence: CASSLTGGSAKNIQYF. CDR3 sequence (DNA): TGTGCCAGCAGCCTTACAGGGGGCTCGGCCAAAAACATTCAGTACTTC.

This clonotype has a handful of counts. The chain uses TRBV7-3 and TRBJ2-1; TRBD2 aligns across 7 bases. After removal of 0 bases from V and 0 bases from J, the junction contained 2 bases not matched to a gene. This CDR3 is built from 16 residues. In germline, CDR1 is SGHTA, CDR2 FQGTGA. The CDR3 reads CASSLTGGSSYNEQFF. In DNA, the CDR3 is TGTGCCAGCAGCTTAACGGGCGGGAGCTCCTACAATGAGCAGTTCTTC.

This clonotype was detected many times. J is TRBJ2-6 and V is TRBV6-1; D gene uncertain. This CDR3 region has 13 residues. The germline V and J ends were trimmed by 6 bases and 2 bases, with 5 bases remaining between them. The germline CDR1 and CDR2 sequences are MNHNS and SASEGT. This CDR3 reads CASRRPGANVLTF. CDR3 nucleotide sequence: TGTGCCAGCAGACGGCCTGGGGCCAACGTCCTGACTTTC.

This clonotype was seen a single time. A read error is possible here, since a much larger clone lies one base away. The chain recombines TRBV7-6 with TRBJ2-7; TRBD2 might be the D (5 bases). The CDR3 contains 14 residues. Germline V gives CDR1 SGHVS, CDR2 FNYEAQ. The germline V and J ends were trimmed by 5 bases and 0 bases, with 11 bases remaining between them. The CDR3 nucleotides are TGTGCCAGCAGCCCCCTCGGGAACTCCTACGAGCAGTACTTC. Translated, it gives CASSPLGNSYEQYF.

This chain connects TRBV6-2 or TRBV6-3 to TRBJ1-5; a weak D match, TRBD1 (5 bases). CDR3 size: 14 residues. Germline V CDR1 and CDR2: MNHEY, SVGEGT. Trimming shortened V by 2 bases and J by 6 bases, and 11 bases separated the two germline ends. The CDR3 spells CASSYTRGAQPQHF. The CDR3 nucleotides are TGTGCCAGCAGTTACACGAGAGGGGCTCAGCCCCAGCATTTT.

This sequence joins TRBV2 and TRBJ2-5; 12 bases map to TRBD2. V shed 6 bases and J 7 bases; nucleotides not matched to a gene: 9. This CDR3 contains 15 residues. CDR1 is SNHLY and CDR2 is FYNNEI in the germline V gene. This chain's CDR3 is CASSRGTSGLGTQYF. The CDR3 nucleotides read TGTGCCAGCAGCAGAGGGACTAGCGGGCTCGGGACCCAGTACTTC.

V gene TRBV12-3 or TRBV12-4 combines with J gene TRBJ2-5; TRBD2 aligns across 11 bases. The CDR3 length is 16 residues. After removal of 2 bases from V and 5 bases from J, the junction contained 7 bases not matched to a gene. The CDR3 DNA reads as TGTGCCAGCAGTTTAATTCGACTAGCGGGGTCGGAGACCCAGTACTTC. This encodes CASSLIRLAGSETQYF.

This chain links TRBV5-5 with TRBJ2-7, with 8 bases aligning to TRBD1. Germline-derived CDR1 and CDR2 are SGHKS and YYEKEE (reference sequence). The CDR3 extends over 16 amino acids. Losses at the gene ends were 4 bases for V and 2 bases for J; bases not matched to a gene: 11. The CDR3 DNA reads TGTGCCAGCAGCCCGGAGACAGGGGACCTGGCCTACGAGCAGTACTTC. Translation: CASSPETGDLAYEQYF. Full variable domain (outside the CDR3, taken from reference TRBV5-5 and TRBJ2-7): DAGVTQSPTHLIKTRGQQVTLRCSPISGHKSVSWYQQVLGQGPQFIFQYYEKEERGRGNFPDRFSARQFPNYSSELNVNALLLGDSALYLCASSPETGDLAYEQYFGPGTRLTVT.

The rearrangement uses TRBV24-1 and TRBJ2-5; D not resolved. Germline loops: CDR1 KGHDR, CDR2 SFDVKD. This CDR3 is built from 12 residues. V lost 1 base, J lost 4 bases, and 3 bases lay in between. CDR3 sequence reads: CATSDFLETQYF. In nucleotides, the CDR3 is TGTGCCACCAGTGATTTCCTAGAGACCCAGTACTTC.

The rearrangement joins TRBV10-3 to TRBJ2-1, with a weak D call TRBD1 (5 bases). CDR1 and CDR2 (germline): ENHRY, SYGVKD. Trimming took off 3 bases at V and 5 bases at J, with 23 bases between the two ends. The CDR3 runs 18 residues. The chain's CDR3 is CAISDGHGWSETDNEQFF. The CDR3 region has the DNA TGTGCCATCAGTGATGGACATGGATGGTCAGAAACGGACAATGAGCAGTTCTTC.

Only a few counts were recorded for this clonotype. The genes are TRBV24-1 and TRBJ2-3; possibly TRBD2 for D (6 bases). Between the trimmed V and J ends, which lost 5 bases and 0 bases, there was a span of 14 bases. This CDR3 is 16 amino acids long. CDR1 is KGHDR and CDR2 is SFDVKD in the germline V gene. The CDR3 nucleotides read TGTGCCACCAGTGCCCCGGGACTCTTGAGCACAGATACGCAGTATTTT. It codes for CATSAPGLLSTDTQYF.

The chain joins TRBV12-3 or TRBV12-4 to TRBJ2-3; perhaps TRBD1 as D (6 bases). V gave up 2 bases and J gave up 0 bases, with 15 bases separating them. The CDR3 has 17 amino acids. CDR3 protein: CASSLTLGRGSTDTQYF. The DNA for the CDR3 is TGTGCCAGCAGTTTAACCCTCGGTAGGGGGAGCACAGATACGCAGTATTTT.

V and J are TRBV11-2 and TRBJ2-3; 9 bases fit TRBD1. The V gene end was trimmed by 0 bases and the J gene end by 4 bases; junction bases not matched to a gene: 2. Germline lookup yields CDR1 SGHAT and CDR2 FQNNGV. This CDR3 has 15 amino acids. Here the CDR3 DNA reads TGTGCCAGCAGCTTAGACGGGACAGGGCCAGATACGCAGTATTTT. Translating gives CASSLDGTGPDTQYF. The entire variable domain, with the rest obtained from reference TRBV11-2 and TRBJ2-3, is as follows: EAGVAQSPRYKIIEKRQSVAFWCNPISGHATLYWYQQILGQGPKLLIQFQNNGVVDDSQLPKDRFSAERLKGVDSTLKIQPAKLEDSAVYLCASSLDGTGPDTQYFGPGTRLTVL.

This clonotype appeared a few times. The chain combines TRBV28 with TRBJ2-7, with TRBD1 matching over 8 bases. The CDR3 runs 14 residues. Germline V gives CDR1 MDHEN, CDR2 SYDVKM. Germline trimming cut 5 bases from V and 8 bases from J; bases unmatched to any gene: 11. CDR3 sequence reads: CASSPITTGVKQYF. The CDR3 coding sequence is TGTGCCAGCAGTCCCATCACGACAGGGGTAAAGCAGTACTTC.

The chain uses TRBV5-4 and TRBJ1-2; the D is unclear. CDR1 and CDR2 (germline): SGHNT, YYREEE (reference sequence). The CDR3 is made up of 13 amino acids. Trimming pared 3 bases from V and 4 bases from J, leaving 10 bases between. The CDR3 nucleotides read TGTGCCAGCAGCTCGGACGGATTCTATGGCTACACCTTC. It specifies CASSSDGFYGYTF.

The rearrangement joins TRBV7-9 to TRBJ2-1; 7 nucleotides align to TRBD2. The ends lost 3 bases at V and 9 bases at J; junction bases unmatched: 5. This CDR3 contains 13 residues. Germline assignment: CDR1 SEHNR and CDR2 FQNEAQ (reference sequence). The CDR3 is CASSFSGRIEQFF. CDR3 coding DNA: TGTGCCAGCAGCTTCTCCGGGAGGATTGAGCAGTTCTTC.

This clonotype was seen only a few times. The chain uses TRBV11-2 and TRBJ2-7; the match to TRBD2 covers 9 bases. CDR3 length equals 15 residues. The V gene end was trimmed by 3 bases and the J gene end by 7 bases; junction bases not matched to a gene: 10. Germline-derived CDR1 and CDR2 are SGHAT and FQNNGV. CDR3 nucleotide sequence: TGTGCCAGCAGCTTCGGGCGGGAGGGCTTTGGGGAGCAGTACTTC. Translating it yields CASSFGREGFGEQYF.

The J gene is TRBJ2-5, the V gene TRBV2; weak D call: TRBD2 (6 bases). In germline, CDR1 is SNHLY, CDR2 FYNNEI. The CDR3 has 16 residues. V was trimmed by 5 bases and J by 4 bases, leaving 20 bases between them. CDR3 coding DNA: TGTGCCAGCAGTTTTACCTACTTGGGGCGGGGAGAGACCCAGTACTTC. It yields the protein CASSFTYLGRGETQYF. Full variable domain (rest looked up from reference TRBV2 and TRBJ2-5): EPEVTQTPSHQVTQMGQEVILRCVPISNHLYFYWYRQILGQKVEFLVSFYNNEISEKSEIFDDQFSVERPDGSNFTLKIRSTKLEDSAMYFCASSFTYLGRGETQYFGPGTRLLVL.

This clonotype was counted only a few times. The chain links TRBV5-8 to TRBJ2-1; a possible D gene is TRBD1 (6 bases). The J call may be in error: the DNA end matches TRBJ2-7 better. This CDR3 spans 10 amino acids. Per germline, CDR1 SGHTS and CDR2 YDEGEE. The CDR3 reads CATTGQEQYF. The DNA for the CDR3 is TGTGCCACCACAGGACAGGAGCAGTACTTC.

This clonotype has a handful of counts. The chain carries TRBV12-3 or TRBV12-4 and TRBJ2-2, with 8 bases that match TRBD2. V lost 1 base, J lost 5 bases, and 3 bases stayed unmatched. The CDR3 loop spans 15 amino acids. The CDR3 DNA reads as TGTGCCAGCAGTTTAGGCAGCGGGAGAACCGGGGAGCTGTTTTTT. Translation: CASSLGSGRTGELFF.

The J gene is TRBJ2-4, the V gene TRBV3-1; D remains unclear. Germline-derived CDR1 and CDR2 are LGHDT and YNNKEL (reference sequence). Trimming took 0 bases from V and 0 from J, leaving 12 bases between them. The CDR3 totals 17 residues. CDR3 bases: TGTGCCAGCAGCCAAGACATCCCCCCCCTAGCCAAAAACATTCAGTACTTC. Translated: CASSQDIPPLAKNIQYF.

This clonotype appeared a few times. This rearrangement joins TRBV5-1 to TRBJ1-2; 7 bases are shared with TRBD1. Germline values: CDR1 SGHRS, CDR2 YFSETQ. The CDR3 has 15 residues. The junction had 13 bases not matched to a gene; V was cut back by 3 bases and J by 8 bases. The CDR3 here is CASSSGQPGGVGYTF. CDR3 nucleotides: TGCGCCAGCAGCTCGGGACAGCCCGGGGGAGTGGGCTACACCTTC. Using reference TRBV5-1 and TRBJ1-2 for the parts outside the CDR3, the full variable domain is KAGVTQTPRYLIKTRGQQVTLSCSPISGHRSVSWYQQTPGQGLQFLFEYFSETQRNKGNFPGRFSGRQFSNSRSEMNVSTLELGDSALYLCASSSGQPGGVGYTFGSGTRLTVV.

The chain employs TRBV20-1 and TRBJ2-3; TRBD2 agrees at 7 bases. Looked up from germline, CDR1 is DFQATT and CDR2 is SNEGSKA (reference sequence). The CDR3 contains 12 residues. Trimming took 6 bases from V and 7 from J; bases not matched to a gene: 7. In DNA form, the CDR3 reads TGCAGTGCCCCTAGCGGTACTTATACGCAGTATTTT. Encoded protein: CSAPSGTYTQYF.